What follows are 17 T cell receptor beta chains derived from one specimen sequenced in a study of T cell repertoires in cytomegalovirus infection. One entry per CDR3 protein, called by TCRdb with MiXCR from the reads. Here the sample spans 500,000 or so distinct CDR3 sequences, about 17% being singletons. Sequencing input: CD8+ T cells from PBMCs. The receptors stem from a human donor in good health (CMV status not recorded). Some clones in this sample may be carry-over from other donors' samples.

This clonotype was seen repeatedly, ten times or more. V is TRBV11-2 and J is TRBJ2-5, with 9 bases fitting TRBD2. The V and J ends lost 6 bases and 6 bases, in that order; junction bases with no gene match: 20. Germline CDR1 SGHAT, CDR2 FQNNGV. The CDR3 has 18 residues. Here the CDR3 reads CASSPPRLGASGKQTQYF. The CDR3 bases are TGTGCCAGCAGTCCCCCTAGGCTGGGGGCTAGCGGGAAACAGACCCAGTACTTC. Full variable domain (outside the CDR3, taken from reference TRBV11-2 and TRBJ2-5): EAGVAQSPRYKIIEKRQSVAFWCNPISGHATLYWYQQILGQGPKLLIQFQNNGVVDDSQLPKDRFSAERLKGVDSTLKIQPAKLEDSAVYLCASSPPRLGASGKQTQYFGPGTRLLVL.

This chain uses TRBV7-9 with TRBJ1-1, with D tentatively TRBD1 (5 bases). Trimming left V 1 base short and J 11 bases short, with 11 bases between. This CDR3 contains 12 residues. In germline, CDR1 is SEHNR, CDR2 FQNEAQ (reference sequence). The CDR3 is CASSLEGVDAFF. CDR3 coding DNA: TGTGCCAGCAGCTTAGAAGGGGTTGACGCTTTCTTT.

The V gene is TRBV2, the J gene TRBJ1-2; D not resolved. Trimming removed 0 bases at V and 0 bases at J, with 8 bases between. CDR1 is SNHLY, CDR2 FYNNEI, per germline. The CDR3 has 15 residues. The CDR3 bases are TGTGCCAGCAGTGAAGCGGGTTTAGCTAACTATGGCTACACCTTC. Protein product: CASSEAGLANYGYTF.

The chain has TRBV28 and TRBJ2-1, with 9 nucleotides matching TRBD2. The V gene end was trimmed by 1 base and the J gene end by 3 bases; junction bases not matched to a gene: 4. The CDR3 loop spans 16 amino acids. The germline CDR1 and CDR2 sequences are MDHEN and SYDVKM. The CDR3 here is CASSLSRLADYNEQFF. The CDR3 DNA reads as TGTGCCAGCAGTTTATCCAGACTAGCGGACTACAATGAGCAGTTCTTC.

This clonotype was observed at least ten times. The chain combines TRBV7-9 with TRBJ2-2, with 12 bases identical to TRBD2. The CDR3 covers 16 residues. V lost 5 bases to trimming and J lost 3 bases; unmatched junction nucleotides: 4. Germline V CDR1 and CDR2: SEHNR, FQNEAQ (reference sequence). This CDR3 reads CASSPRTSGDTGELFF. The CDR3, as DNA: TGTGCCAGCAGCCCCCGGACTAGCGGGGACACCGGGGAGCTGTTTTTT.

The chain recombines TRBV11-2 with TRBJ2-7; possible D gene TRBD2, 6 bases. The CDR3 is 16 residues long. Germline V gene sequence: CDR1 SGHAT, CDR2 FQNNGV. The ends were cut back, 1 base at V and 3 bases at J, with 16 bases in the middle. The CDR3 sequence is CASSLGTGDIYYEQYF. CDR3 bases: TGTGCCAGCAGCTTAGGAACGGGGGATATCTACTACGAGCAGTACTTC.

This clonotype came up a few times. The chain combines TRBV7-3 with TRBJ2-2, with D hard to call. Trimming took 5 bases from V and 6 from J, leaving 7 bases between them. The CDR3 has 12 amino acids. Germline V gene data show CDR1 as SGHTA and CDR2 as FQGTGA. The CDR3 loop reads CASSVKSGELFF. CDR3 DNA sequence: TGTGCCAGCAGCGTAAAGTCCGGGGAGCTGTTTTTT.

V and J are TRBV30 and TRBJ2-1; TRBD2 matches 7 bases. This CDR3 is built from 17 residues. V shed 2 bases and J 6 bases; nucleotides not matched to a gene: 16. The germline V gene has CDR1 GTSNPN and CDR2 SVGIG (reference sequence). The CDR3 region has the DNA TGTGCCTGGAGTACCCCCCCCGGGAGGAGCCCCTCCAATGAGCAGTTCTTC. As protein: CAWSTPPGRSPSNEQFF.

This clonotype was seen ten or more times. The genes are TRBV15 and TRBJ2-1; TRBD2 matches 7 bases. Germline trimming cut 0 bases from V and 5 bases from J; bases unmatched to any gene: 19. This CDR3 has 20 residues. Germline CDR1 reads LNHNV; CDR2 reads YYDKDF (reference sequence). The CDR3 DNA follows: TGTGCCACCAGCAGAGATGGGGGGGGGGGAGAGGACCAAAATCACAATGAGCAGTTCTTC. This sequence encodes CATSRDGGGGEDQNHNEQFF.

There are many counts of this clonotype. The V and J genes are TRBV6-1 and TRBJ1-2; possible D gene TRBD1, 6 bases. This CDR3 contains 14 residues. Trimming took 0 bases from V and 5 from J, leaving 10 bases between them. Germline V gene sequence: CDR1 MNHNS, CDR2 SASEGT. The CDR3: CASSEAGTPYGYTF. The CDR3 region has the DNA TGTGCCAGCAGTGAAGCGGGGACACCTTATGGCTACACCTTC.

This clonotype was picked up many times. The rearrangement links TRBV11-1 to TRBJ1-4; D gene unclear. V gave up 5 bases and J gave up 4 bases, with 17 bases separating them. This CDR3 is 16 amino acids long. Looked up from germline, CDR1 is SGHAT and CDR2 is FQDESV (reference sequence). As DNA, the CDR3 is TGTGCCAGCAGCCCGAGACCCGGACGGATTAATGAAAAACTGTTTTTT. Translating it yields CASSPRPGRINEKLFF.

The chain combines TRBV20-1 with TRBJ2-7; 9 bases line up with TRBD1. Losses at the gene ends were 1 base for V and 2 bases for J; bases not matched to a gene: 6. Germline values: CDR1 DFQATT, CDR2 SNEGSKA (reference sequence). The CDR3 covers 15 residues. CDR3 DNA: TGCAGTGCTAGAGTGGGGACAGGGTCGGCCTACGAGCAGTACTTC. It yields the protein CSARVGTGSAYEQYF.

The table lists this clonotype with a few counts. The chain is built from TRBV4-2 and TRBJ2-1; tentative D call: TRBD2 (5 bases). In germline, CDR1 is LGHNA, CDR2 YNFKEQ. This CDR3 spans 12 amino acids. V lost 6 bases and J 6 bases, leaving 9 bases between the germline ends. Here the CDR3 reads CASRTITNEQFF. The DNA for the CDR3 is TGTGCCAGCAGGACTATAACCAATGAGCAGTTCTTC.

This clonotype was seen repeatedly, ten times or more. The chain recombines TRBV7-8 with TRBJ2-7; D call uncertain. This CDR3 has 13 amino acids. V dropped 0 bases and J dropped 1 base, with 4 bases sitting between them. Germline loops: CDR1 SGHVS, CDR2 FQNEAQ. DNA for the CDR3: TGTGCCAGCAGCTTAGCCCGGTCCTACGAGCAGTACTTC. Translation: CASSLARSYEQYF.

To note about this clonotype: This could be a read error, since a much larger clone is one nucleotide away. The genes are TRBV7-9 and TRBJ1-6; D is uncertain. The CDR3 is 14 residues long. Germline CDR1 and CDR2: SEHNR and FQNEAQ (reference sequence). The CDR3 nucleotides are TGTACCAGCAGCTCCGGGGAGAATAATTCACCCCTCCACTTT. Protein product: CTSSSGENNSPLHF.

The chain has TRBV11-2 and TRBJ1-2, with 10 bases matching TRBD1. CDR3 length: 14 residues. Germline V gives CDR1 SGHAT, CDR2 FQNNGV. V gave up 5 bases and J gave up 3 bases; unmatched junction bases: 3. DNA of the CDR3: TGTGCCAGCAGCGTGGACAGGGGGGACTATGGCTACACCTTC. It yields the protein CASSVDRGDYGYTF.

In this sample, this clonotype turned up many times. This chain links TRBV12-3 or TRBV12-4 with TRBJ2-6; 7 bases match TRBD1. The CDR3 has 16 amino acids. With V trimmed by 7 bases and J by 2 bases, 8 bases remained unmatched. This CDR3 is CASKWTGGTGANVLTF. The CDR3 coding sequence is TGTGCCAGCAAGTGGACAGGAGGCACTGGGGCCAACGTCCTGACTTTC.